This T cell receptor delta chain emerged from a study of gamma-delta chains in newborns, infants, children. Study-level background: Microbial exposure reportedly drives polyclonal innate γδ T cell expansion after birth.

This clone was recorded a few times. TCRdb lists the protein of a much larger clone for this DNA, which differs at residue 9, so this is likely a read error; the protein given here is translated from the DNA itself. TCRdb re-called clones from the reads using CATT. This table holds roughly 6,000 delta-chain clones, roughly 2% found once. The germline gives CDR1 GEAIGNYY, CDR2 EKD. V lost 0 bases, J lost 6 bases, and 17 bases lay in between. This CDR3 is 18 amino acids long. This TCR was sampled from a child who was a newborn, infant or young child, either healthy, febrile or measles-vaccinated (not recorded which). The sample was blood. The chain has TRDV2 and TRDJ3; D is perhaps TRDD3 (6 bases). Written as DNA, the CDR3 is TGTGCCTGTGACACCCTCGAACCTCAGGGGATGGACACCCGACAGATGTTTTTC. This translates into CACDTLEPQGMDTRQMFF.